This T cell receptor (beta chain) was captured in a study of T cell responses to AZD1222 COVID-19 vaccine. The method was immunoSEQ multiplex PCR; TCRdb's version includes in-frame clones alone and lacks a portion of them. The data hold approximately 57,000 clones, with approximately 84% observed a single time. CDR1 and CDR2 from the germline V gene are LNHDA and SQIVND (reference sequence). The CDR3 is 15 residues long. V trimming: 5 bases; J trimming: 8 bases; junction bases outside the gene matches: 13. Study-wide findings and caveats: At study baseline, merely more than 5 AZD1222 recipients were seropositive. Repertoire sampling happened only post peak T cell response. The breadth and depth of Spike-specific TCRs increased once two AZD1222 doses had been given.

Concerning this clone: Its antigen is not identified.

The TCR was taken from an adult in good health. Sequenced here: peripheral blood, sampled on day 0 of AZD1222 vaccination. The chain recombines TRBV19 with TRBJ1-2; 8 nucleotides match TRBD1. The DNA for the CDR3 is TGTGCCAGTAGTTCGCCCGGTCAGGGGGCAAGGGGCTACACCTTC. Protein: CASSSPGQGARGYTF. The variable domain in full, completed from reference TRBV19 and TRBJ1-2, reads DGGITQSPKYLFRKEGQNVTLSCEQNLNHDAMYWYRQDPGQGLRLIYYSQIVNDFQKGDIAEGYSVSREKKESFPLTVTSAQKNPTAFYLCASSSPGQGARGYTFGSGTRLTVV.